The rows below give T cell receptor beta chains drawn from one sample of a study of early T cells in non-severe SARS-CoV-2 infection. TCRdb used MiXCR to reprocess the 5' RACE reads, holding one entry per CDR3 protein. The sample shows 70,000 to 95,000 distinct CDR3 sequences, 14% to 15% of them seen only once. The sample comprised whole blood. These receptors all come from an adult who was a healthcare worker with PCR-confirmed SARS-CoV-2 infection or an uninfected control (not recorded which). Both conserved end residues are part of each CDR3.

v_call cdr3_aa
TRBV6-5 CASKNRFYEQYF
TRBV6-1 CASLAARTQETQYF
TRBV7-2 CASSSREVYGYTF
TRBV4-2 CASSQDPRTEAFF
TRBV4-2 CASSQDPKRGTEAFF
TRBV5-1 CASSFFRGYEQYF
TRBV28 CASSIGTGYGYTF
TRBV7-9 CASSLALGPQETQYF
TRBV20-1 CSASYGDRDPNTEAFF
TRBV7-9 CASSFGLAGDTQYF
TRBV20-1 CSARDYRVGTGELFF
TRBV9 CASSVGDRPAFGYTF
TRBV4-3 CASSQGQGGYEKLFF
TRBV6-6 CASIPPGGNTEAFF
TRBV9 CASSPELLGEQYF
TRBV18 CASSPRQLGDTGELFF
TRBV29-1 CSVDYREFNYGYTF
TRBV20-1 CSAGTDTGELFF
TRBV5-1 CASSLVAGNYGYTF
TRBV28 CASSLSRQGKQYF
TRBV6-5 CASIAPPPNYGYTF
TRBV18 CASSPQGKSNQPQHF
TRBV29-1 CSGGRNAPGETQYF
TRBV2 CASTGQGNTEAFF
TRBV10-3 CAISEPGLAGSYEQYF
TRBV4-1 CASSLRQLTNEKLFF
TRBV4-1 CASSQGWDFFQSSYNEQFF
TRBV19 CASSITGLSKNIQYF
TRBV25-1 CASHSGVITGELFF
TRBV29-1 CSADSYYGYTF
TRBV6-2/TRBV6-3 CASTLAAGGLHGYTF
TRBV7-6 CASSLQGAMGTEAFF
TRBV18 CASSDRDRGNQPQHF
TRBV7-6 CASGMWTDPGGELFF
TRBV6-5 CASRGPNYGYTF
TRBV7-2 CASSLDGGPYGYTF
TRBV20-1 CSAKDPLGAYNSPLHF
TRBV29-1 CSVRAGGSSYNEQFF
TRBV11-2 CASSFNGGRAEAFF
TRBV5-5 CASSPYEGSSSYEQYF
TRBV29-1 CSVSGGVLTDTQYF
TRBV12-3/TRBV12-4 CASSFGIMVGYTF